A single sample gave rise to the 14 T cell receptor beta chains below, sequenced in a study of radiation and T cells in renal cell carcinoma. Stated time point: blood 2 weeks post-SBRT. Treatment indicated: 15 Gy SBRT to primary tumor, nephrectomy 4 weeks later. Sequencing used immunoSEQ multiplex PCR; TCRdb keeps in-frame clones, though not all of them. This sample has more than 20,000 clones, with approximately 81% found just once. The specimen was blood, collected from a patient whose treatment included radiotherapy and nephrectomy. The receptors originated from a man aged 55-75 years with renal cell carcinoma.

The chain couples TRBV7-9 to TRBJ2-3; no clear D. The germline V and J ends were trimmed by 0 bases and 5 bases, with 9 bases remaining between them. CDR1 SEHNR and CDR2 FQNEAQ come from the germline V gene (reference sequence). This CDR3 spans 14 amino acids. CDR3 loop: CASSLATERDTQYF. The CDR3 DNA reads as TGTGCCAGCAGCTTAGCAACAGAAAGAGATACGCAGTATTTT.

The J gene is TRBJ2-2, the V gene TRBV19, with 7 bases identical to TRBD1. Germline V gene sequence: CDR1 LNHDA, CDR2 SQIVND (reference sequence). This CDR3 contains 16 residues. With V trimmed by 5 bases and J by 6 bases, 12 bases remained unmatched. The chain's CDR3 is CASSWRGQGEPGELFF. CDR3 coding DNA: TGTGCCAGTAGTTGGCGAGGGCAGGGGGAACCCGGGGAGCTGTTTTTT.

This clone was seen just once. The rearrangement uses TRBV19 and TRBJ1-1; the D gene is possibly TRBD1 (5 bases). This CDR3 is 14 amino acids long. The V and J ends lost 7 bases and 3 bases respectively, with 15 bases between them. The germline V gene encodes CDR1 LNHDA and CDR2 SQIVND (reference sequence). The CDR3 protein is CASKRSGKDTEAFF. CDR3 sequence (DNA): TGTGCCAGTAAACGGTCAGGGAAAGACACTGAAGCTTTCTTT. Based on the CDR3 plus reference TRBV19 and TRBJ1-1, the full variable domain is DGGITQSPKYLFRKEGQNVTLSCEQNLNHDAMYWYRQDPGQGLRLIYYSQIVNDFQKGDIAEGYSVSREKKESFPLTVTSAQKNPTAFYLCASKRSGKDTEAFFGQGTRLTVV.

The chain couples TRBV2 to TRBJ2-2, with 10 bases matching TRBD2. This CDR3 contains 16 residues. Looked up from germline, CDR1 is SNHLY and CDR2 is FYNNEI. V shed 0 bases, J shed 6 bases, and the junction held 4 bases outside the gene matches. CDR3 DNA: TGTGCCAGCAGTGAAGCGTCTAGCGGGAGTCCCGGGGAGCTGTTTTTT. It codes for CASSEASSGSPGELFF. Full variable domain (remainder filled in from reference TRBV2 and TRBJ2-2): EPEVTQTPSHQVTQMGQEVILRCVPISNHLYFYWYRQILGQKVEFLVSFYNNEISEKSEIFDDQFSVERPDGSNFTLKIRSTKLEDSAMYFCASSEASSGSPGELFFGEGSRLTVL.

J is TRBJ1-2 and V is TRBV19, with 8 positions matching TRBD1. CDR1 and CDR2 from the germline V gene are LNHDA and SQIVND (reference sequence). Trimming at V came to 0 bases and at J to 2 bases, leaving 8 bases not matched to a gene. The CDR3 covers 17 residues. The DNA for the CDR3 is TGTGCCAGTAGTATAGACGCCAGGACAGGGCTAAACTATGGCTACACCTTC. Residues: CASSIDARTGLNYGYTF.

CDR3: CASSTSGGIVTNEKLFF. The CDR3 DNA reads as TGTGCCAGCAGCACCTCTGGGGGAATCGTAACTAATGAAAAACTGTTTTTT. V is TRBV21-1 and J is TRBJ1-4. TRBV21-1 is flagged as a pseudogene. The CDR3 consists of 17 residues.

V usage is TRBV7-2 and J usage is TRBJ2-3; TRBD2 matches 13 bases. Germline V gives CDR1 SGHTA, CDR2 FQGNSA. J gave up 3 bases and V 10 bases, and 16 bases lay outside the gene matches. CDR3 length: 18 amino acids. DNA for the CDR3: TGTGCCACCGCAAAGAAGCCGGGACTAGCGGGATGGACAGATACGCAGTATTTT. This encodes CATAKKPGLAGWTDTQYF.

This clone has more than one count but fewer than ten. V is TRBV12-5 and J is TRBJ1-5, with no clear D. V lost 4 bases, J lost 4 bases, and 2 bases lay in between. The CDR3 spans 11 residues. From germline, CDR1 is LGHNT and CDR2 FRNRAP. In DNA form, the CDR3 reads TGTGCTAGTGGTTATAATCAGCCCCAGCATTTT. Its protein product is CASGYNQPQHF.

The genes are TRBV18 and TRBJ2-2, with 10 positions matching TRBD1. V dropped 4 bases and J dropped 6; count of bases not matched to a gene: 5. The CDR3 totals 15 residues. In germline, CDR1 is KGHSH, CDR2 LQKENI. The CDR3 sequence is CASSQQTGGAGELFF. CDR3 coding DNA: TGTGCCAGCTCACAACAGACAGGGGGCGCCGGGGAGCTGTTTTTT.

This rearrangement joins TRBV5-5 to TRBJ2-7; D not resolved. Germline V CDR1 and CDR2: SGHKS, YYEKEE (reference sequence). The CDR3 extends over 15 amino acids. Trimming removed 4 bases from V and 0 bases from J, with 14 bases in between. The CDR3 sequence is CASSGETASSYEQYF. The CDR3 DNA is TGTGCCAGCAGCGGAGAGACCGCCTCCTCCTACGAGCAGTACTTC.

The rearrangement joins TRBV7-8 to TRBJ1-2, with a weak D call TRBD1 (5 bases). V lost 5 bases, J lost 6 bases, and 13 bases lay in between. CDR1 is SGHVS, CDR2 FQNEAQ, per germline. CDR3 length: 13 amino acids. Written as DNA, the CDR3 is TGTGCCAGCAGCATCCGGGACGAAGATGGCTACACCTTC. Amino acid sequence: CASSIRDEDGYTF.

The gene calls are TRBV30 and TRBJ2-2, with a possible D match to TRBD1 (6 bases). Deletions cut 4 bases from V and 0 bases from J, with 9 bases between. The CDR3 consists of 14 residues. Germline-derived CDR1 and CDR2 are GTSNPN and SVGIG (reference sequence). The CDR3 loop reads CAWTGTTNTGELFF. For the CDR3, the DNA is TGTGCCTGGACCGGGACAACGAACACCGGGGAGCTGTTTTTT.

The rearrangement uses TRBV30 and TRBJ2-7; weak D call: TRBD2 (7 bases). Looked up from germline, CDR1 is GTSNPN and CDR2 is SVGIG (reference sequence). V was shortened by 5 bases and J by 3 bases, with 14 bases between the two germline ends. This CDR3 contains 13 residues. This CDR3 reads CAWGGDTNYEQYF. CDR3 nucleotides: TGTGCCTGGGGGGGGGACACTAACTACGAGCAGTACTTC.

The genes are TRBV5-1 and TRBJ1-4; possible D gene TRBD1, 5 bases. The CDR3 runs to 14 residues. The V gene's germline CDR1 is SGHRS and CDR2 YFSETQ. V was trimmed by 0 bases and J by 4 bases, leaving 7 bases between them. The DNA for the CDR3 is TGCGCCAGCAGCTTGGACAGGAGTAATGAAAAACTGTTTTTT. Its protein is CASSLDRSNEKLFF.